This T cell receptor (beta chain) came from a study of T cell responses to AZD1222 COVID-19 vaccine. Some clones are missing from TCRdb's copy, which holds only in-frame ones; the method was immunoSEQ multiplex PCR. This table holds about 120,000 clones, 84% found once. The germline V gene encodes CDR1 SGHNT and CDR2 YENEEA. The CDR3 runs 14 residues. Trimming removed 5 bases at V and 7 bases at J, with 15 bases between. Study findings and constraints: Reportedly, nearly half the spike-specific TCRs target unmutated variant regions. Increases in Spike-specific TCR breadth and depth were seen after two AZD1222 doses. Donors were chiefly white British, with a greater number of females, and clonal diversity was perhaps underestimated.

Turning to this clone: The antigen is undetermined.

Second-dose intervals of approximately 4 or approximately 12 weeks were pooled. The TCR comes from an adult who received the AZD1222 COVID-19 vaccine. The material sequenced was peripheral blood, taken 28 days after the second AZD1222 dose. The J gene is TRBJ2-1, the V gene TRBV11-3, with D tentatively TRBD2 (6 bases). The CDR3 region has the DNA TGTGCCAGCAGCCCCGGGGTAGCGGTGAATGAGCAGTTCTTC. As protein: CASSPGVAVNEQFF.